This TCR beta chain was sequenced during a study of T cells after yellow fever vaccination. Study conclusions and caveats: A large majority of primary-vaccination clones showed up again after the booster (approximately 95% CD4, around 90% CD8).

This clonotype came up a few times. Its antigen is undetermined. CDR3 length equals 13 residues. V gave up 11 bases and J gave up 7 bases; unmatched junction bases: 13. Germline values: CDR1 LGHNA, CDR2 YSLEER. TCRdb re-called the 5' RACE reads through MiXCR, storing one row per CDR3 protein. The sample records roughly 310,000 distinct CDR3 sequences, more than 8.5% being singletons. This clonotype originated in a man aged 18 to 30 who received the YFV17D yellow fever vaccine. The chain combines TRBV4-3 with TRBJ2-7, with TRBD1 matching 8 bases. This material consisted of PBMCs, taken on the day of the first yellow fever vaccination. In nucleotides, the CDR3 is TGCGCCCCCCGCGCAGGGGGCCTAGGGGAGCAGTACTTC. It yields the protein CAPRAGGLGEQYF.